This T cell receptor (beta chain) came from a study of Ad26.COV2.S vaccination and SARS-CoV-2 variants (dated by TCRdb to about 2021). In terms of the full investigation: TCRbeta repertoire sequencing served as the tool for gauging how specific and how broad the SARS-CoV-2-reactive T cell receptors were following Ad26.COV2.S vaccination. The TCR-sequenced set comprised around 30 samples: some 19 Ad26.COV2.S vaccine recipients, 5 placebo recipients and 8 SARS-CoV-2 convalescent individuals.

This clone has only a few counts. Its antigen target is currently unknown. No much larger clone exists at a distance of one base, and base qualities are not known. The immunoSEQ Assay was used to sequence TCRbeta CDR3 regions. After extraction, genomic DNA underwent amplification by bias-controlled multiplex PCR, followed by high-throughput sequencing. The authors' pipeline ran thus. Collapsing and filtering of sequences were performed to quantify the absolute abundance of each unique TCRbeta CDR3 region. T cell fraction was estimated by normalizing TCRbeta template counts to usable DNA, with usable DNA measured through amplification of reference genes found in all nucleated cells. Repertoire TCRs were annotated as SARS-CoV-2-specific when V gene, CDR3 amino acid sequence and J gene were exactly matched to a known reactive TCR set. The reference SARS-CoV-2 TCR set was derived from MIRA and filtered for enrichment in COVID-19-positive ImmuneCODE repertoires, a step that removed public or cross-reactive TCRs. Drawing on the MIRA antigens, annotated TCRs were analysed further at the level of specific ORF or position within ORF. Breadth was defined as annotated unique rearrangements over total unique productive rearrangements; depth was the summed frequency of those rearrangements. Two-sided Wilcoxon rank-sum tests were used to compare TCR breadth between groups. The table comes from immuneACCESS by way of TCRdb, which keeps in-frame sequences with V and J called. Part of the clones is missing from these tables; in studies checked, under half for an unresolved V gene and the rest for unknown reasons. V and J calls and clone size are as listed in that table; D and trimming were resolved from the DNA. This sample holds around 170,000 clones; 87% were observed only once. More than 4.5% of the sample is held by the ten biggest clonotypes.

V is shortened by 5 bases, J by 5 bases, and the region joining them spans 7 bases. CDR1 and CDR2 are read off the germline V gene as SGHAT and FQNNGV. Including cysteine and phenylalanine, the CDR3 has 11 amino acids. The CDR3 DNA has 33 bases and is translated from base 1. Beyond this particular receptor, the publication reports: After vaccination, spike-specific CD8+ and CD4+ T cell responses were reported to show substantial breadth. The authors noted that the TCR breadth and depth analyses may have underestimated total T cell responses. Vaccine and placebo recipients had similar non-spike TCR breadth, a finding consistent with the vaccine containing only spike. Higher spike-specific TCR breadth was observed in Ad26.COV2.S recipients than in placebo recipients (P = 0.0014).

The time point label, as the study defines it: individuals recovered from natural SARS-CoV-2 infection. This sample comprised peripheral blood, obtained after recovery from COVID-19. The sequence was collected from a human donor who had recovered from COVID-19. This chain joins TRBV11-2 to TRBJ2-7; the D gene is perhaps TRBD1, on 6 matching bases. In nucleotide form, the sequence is TGTGCCAGCAGCAGGGGGAACGAGCAGTACTTC. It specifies CASSRGNEQYF.